This is a list of T cell receptor beta chains from one sample in a study of graft-versus-host responses after intestinal transplantation. The antigens these receptors bind are not known. Produced via immunoSEQ multiplex PCR; TCRdb's table is partial and in-frame only. The sample shows 81,000 or so clones, approximately 95% of them seen only once. Sequenced material: unstimulated CD8+ T cells sorted from spleen or lymph node cells, taken before transplant. The source of these receptors is a human donor who was the organ donor for an intestinal transplant. CDR3s include the opening cysteine and the closing phenylalanine or tryptophan. A D gene is named only where the DNA matches it firmly. Size is stated for part of the rows, as once, few or many counts, or as a class when the clone is expanded.

J | V | size | D | CDR3 | DNA
TRBJ2-3 | TRBV18 | NA | NA | CASIPMSSRTDTQYF | TGTGCCAGCATCCCGATGAGTTCCCGCACAGATACGCAGTATTTT
TRBJ2-7 | TRBV4-2 | NA | TRBD2 | CASSQEASPLAGDYEQYF | TGTGCCAGCAGCCAAGAGGCCTCCCCGCTAGCGGGGGACTACGAGCAGTACTTC
TRBJ2-1 | TRBV5-8 | NA | NA | CASSLGPGEFF | TGTGCCAGCAGCCTGGGACCGGGGGAGTTCTTC
TRBJ2-7 | TRBV13 | NA | TRBD1 | CASRGQGEVSYEQYF | TGTGCCAGCAGGGGACAGGGGGAAGTAAGCTACGAGCAGTACTTC
TRBJ1-2 | TRBV9 | NA | TRBD1 | CASSVEGAPNYGYTF | TGTGCCAGCAGCGTAGAGGGGGCCCCTAACTATGGCTACACCTTC
TRBJ1-3 | TRBV19 | NA | NA | CASNSHTLSRGYSGNTIYF | TGTGCCAGTAACAGTCACACCCTCTCTCGGGGGTACTCTGGAAACACCATATATTTT
TRBJ2-2 | TRBV4-3 | NA | TRBD2 | CASSQVGLAGANTGELFF | TGCGCCAGCAGCCAAGTCGGACTAGCGGGAGCTAACACCGGGGAGCTGTTTTTT
TRBJ1-2 | TRBV7-9 | NA | NA | CASSHGTLEGYTF | TGTGCCAGCAGCCACGGGACTCTGGAAGGCTACACCTTC
TRBJ2-2 | TRBV7-2 | NA | TRBD2 | CASSPLLAGGPGGELFF | TGTGCCAGCAGCCCCCTTCTAGCGGGAGGGCCCGGCGGGGAGCTGTTTTTT
TRBJ2-7 | TRBV28 | NA | TRBD2 | CASSLKAGGISGEQYF | TGTGCCAGCAGTTTAAAGGCGGGAGGGATCTCAGGCGAGCAGTACTTC
TRBJ1-1 | TRBV11-2 | NA | TRBD1 | CATQGQGMDAEAFF | TGTGCCACCCAGGGACAGGGGATGGACGCTGAAGCTTTCTTT
TRBJ2-7 | TRBV6-4 | NA | NA | CASSFTRGGEQYF | TGTGCCAGCAGCTTTACTAGAGGAGGGGAGCAGTACTTC
TRBJ2-3 | TRBV2 | NA | TRBD2 | CASSEALAGDLLRQDTQYF | TGTGCCAGCAGTGAAGCGCTAGCGGGGGACCTATTAAGGCAAGATACGCAGTATTTT
TRBJ2-3 | TRBV9 | NA | TRBD2 | CASSVGTSESTDTQYF | TGTGCCAGCAGCGTAGGGACTAGCGAGAGCACAGATACGCAGTATTTT
TRBJ2-1 | TRBV5-4 | NA | NA | CASSQQGEQFF | TGTGCCAGCAGCCAACAGGGTGAGCAGTTCTTC
TRBJ2-7 | TRBV11-1 | NA | TRBD2 | CASSFNGLAGGLEPYEQYF | TGTGCCAGCAGCTTTAACGGACTAGCGGGGGGCCTCGAACCCTACGAGCAGTACTTC
TRBJ2-2 | TRBV7-9 | NA | TRBD2 | CASSTLAGGELFF | TGTGCCAGCAGCACACTAGCGGGAGGGGAGCTGTTTTTT
TRBJ1-6 | TRBV6-1 | NA | TRBD1 | CASSVFGAGGFRNSPLHF | TGTGCCAGCAGTGTTTTTGGGGCAGGGGGCTTTAGAAATTCACCCCTCCACTTT
TRBJ2-7 | TRBV11-3 | NA | NA | CASSFSRSEQYF | TGTGCCAGCAGCTTCTCCAGATCCGAGCAGTACTTC
TRBJ2-2 | TRBV7-2 | NA | NA | CASRTGTYTGELFF | TGTGCCAGCAGAACAGGGACGTACACCGGGGAGCTGTTTTTT
TRBJ1-1 | TRBV30 | once | NA | CAWSSMNTEAFF | TGTGCCTGGTCAAGCATGAACACTGAAGCTTTCTTT
TRBJ2-5 | TRBV6-1 | once | TRBD1 | CASSVPFRGQNQETQYF | TGTGCCAGCAGTGTCCCTTTTCGGGGACAGAACCAAGAGACCCAGTACTTC
TRBJ2-7 | TRBV11-2 | NA | TRBD1 | CASSLGPGTDTYEQYF | TGTGCCAGCAGCTTAGGTCCCGGGACAGATACTTACGAGCAGTACTTC
TRBJ2-7 | TRBV18 | once | TRBD2 | CASSRLSPTSEGGYEQYF | TGTGCCAGCTCACGCCTTAGCCCCACTAGCGAAGGCGGCTACGAGCAGTACTTC
TRBJ2-7 | TRBV4-3 | once | TRBD1 | CASSQEVGTGGEYEQYF | TGCGCCAGCAGCCAAGAAGTCGGGACAGGGGGCGAATACGAGCAGTACTTC
TRBJ2-5 | TRBV13 | NA | TRBD2 | CASTPRGGARYQETQYF | TGTGCCAGCACCCCCCGGGGGGGGGCGCGGTACCAAGAGACCCAGTACTTC
TRBJ2-3 | TRBV7-9 | NA | TRBD2 | CASSLSGLAGVTDTQYF | TGTGCCAGCAGCTTAAGTGGGTTAGCGGGAGTAACAGATACGCAGTATTTT
TRBJ2-7 | TRBV5-1 | NA | TRBD1 | CASSTYPGTGTSYEQYF | TGCGCCAGCAGCACCTATCCCGGGACAGGGACCTCCTACGAGCAGTACTTC
TRBJ2-1 | TRBV30 | few | NA | CAWTPAANEQFF | TGTGCCTGGACCCCCGCGGCCAATGAGCAGTTCTTC
TRBJ2-3 | TRBV5-6 | NA | NA | CASSLYRGWVTDTQYF | TGTGCCAGCAGCTTATATCGGGGGTGGGTGACAGATACGCAGTATTTT
TRBJ2-7 | TRBV7-9 | NA | NA | CASSLSDGSSYEQYF | TGTGCCAGCAGCTTATCGGACGGGAGCTCCTACGAGCAGTACTTC
TRBJ1-2 | TRBV18 | NA | TRBD1 | CASSRDRGYGYTF | TGTGCCAGCTCAAGGGACAGGGGCTATGGCTACACCTTC
TRBJ2-3 | TRBV27 | once | TRBD1 | CASSPLQGSYYTQYF | TGTGCCAGCAGTCCACTACAGGGGTCTTACTATACGCAGTATTTT
TRBJ2-3 | TRBV2 | NA | NA | CASSLLAAATDTQYF | TGTGCCAGCAGCCTACTAGCAGCGGCCACAGATACGCAGTATTTT
TRBJ2-2 | TRBV28 | NA | NA | CASSYTGTSAGELFF | TGTGCCAGCAGCTACACCGGGACATCGGCCGGGGAGCTGTTTTTT
TRBJ2-3 | TRBV5-6 | once | NA | CASSLWAGDPDTQYF | TGTGCCAGCAGCTTGTGGGCAGGGGACCCAGATACGCAGTATTTT
TRBJ2-7 | TRBV19 | NA | NA | CASSILAGNEQYF | TGTGCCAGTAGTATCCTAGCTGGGAACGAGCAGTACTTC
TRBJ2-7 | TRBV6-5 | once | NA | CASASQGPTYEQYF | TGTGCCAGCGCTTCGCAGGGCCCAACCTACGAGCAGTACTTC
TRBJ2-7 | TRBV27 | NA | TRBD2 | CASSFSGLAYEQYF | TGTGCCAGCAGTTTTTCAGGACTAGCATACGAGCAGTACTTC
TRBJ1-1 | TRBV5-8 | NA | TRBD1 | CASSAGQGISEAFF | TGTGCCAGCAGCGCGGGACAGGGGATCAGTGAAGCTTTCTTT
TRBJ2-1 | TRBV4-3 | few | NA | CASSQVQTRDNEQFF | TGCGCCAGCAGCCAAGTACAAACTAGAGACAATGAGCAGTTCTTC
TRBJ2-1 | TRBV27 | NA | TRBD1 | CASSLSPGGYNEQFF | TGTGCCAGCAGTTTATCTCCAGGGGGATACAATGAGCAGTTCTTC
TRBJ2-3 | TRBV5-4 | NA | TRBD1 | CASSLDRGIDTQYF | TGTGCCAGCAGTCTTGACAGGGGGATCGATACGCAGTATTTT
TRBJ2-3 | TRBV29-1 | few | TRBD1 | CSTIGTGERDTQYF | TGCAGCACCATTGGGACAGGGGAAAGGGATACGCAGTATTTT
TRBJ1-1 | TRBV7-9 | NA | NA | CASSAREKGPEAFF | TGTGCCAGCAGCGCAAGGGAGAAAGGGCCCGAAGCTTTCTTT
TRBJ1-1 | TRBV27 | NA | NA | CASSYIGGNTEAFF | TGTGCCAGCAGTTATATCGGGGGGAACACTGAAGCTTTCTTT
TRBJ2-3 | TRBV4-3 | NA | TRBD1 | CASSPRAVGTGPVDTQYF | TGCGCCAGCAGCCCCAGGGCGGTGGGGACAGGGCCCGTTGATACGCAGTATTTT
TRBJ2-7 | TRBV13 | NA | NA | CASISHRSPYEQYF | TGTGCCAGCATCTCACACAGGTCTCCCTACGAGCAGTACTTC
TRBJ1-1 | TRBV10-1 | once | NA | CASNPPRGHRGTEAFF | TGCGCCAGCAACCCTCCCCGGGGACATAGGGGCACTGAAGCTTTCTTT
TRBJ2-3 | TRBV30 | NA | TRBD2 | CAWSAGGFSDTQYF | TGTGCCTGGAGTGCGGGGGGATTTTCAGATACGCAGTATTTT
TRBJ2-1 | TRBV19 | NA | NA | CASSMFGGIEQFF | TGTGCCAGTAGTATGTTTGGAGGGATTGAGCAGTTCTTC
TRBJ2-3 | TRBV28 | NA | NA | CASSLRVLAPYTDTQYF | TGTGCCAGCAGTTTACGGGTACTAGCACCTTACACAGATACGCAGTATTTT
TRBJ2-1 | TRBV4-3 | once | TRBD2 | CASSQDSGSYNEQFF | TGCGCCAGCAGCCAAGATAGCGGGAGCTACAATGAGCAGTTCTTC
TRBJ2-1 | TRBV28 | NA | NA | CASSFEGGNEQFF | TGTGCCAGCAGTTTCGAGGGAGGCAATGAGCAGTTCTTC
TRBJ1-5 | TRBV15 | NA | NA | CATRGAGRSGNQPQHF | TGTGCCACGCGGGGAGCAGGGAGGTCCGGGAATCAGCCCCAGCATTTT
TRBJ2-1 | TRBV9 | NA | TRBD2 | CASSVGEGINEQFF | TGTGCCAGCAGCGTAGGGGAGGGAATAAATGAGCAGTTCTTC
TRBJ2-2 | TRBV5-1 | NA | NA | CASSLFELSSGELFF | TGCGCCAGCAGCTTGTTTGAGTTAAGTTCCGGGGAGCTGTTTTTT
TRBJ1-1 | TRBV23-1 | NA | TRBD1 | CASSQAKDRGNTEAFF | TGCGCCAGCAGTCAAGCAAAGGACAGGGGCAACACTGAAGCTTTCTTT
TRBJ1-4 | TRBV21-1 | NA | NA | CASSKAYSTGTNEKLFF | TGTGCCAGCAGCAAGGCTTACAGTACAGGAACTAATGAAAAACTGTTTTTT
TRBJ2-1 | TRBV6-5 | NA | TRBD1 | CASRGRDSYNEQFF | TGTGCCAGCAGGGGCCGGGACAGCTACAATGAGCAGTTCTTC